A selection of T cell receptor beta chains follows, all from one sample in a study of T cells in localized non-small cell lung cancer. Measured with immunoSEQ multiplex PCR; TCRdb has only the in-frame clones, and not every one. The sample consists of about 2,800 clones, roughly a third of them appearing once. The material was lung tumor tissue, obtained before any cancer treatment. The receptors shown here come from a female donor of 60 years or more with stage II squamous cell lung carcinoma. Each CDR3 is given with its conserved first and last residue. Each record gives: D gene, V gene, clone size, J gene, CDR3 protein, CDR3 DNA. The D gene is left open where the match is weak. Size values are once, few and many counts, or a class for expanded clones, and some rows have none.

d_call: TRBD2
v_call: TRBV11-3
clone_size: medium-sized
j_call: TRBJ2-3
cdr3_aa: CASSLSGGGTDTQYF
cdr3_nt: TGTGCCAGCAGCCTTAGCGGGGGGGGCACAGATACGCAGTATTTT

d_call: .
v_call: TRBV6-8
clone_size: medium-sized
j_call: TRBJ2-5
cdr3_aa: CASSNAAGPQETQYF
cdr3_nt: TGTGCCAGCAGTAACGCAGCCGGGCCCCAAGAGACCCAGTACTTC

d_call: TRBD2
v_call: TRBV28
clone_size: .
j_call: TRBJ2-7
cdr3_aa: CASSGLAGDSYEQYF
cdr3_nt: TGTGCCAGCAGTGGACTAGCGGGGGACTCCTACGAGCAGTACTTC

d_call: .
v_call: TRBV1
clone_size: few
j_call: TRBJ1-1
cdr3_aa: CASSQGNVGIEAFF
cdr3_nt: TGCGCCAGCAGCCAAGGAAATGTTGGCATTGAAGCTTTCTTT

d_call: .
v_call: TRBV18
clone_size: few
j_call: TRBJ1-1
cdr3_aa: CASSPDARNTEAFF
cdr3_nt: TGTGCCAGCTCACCTGACGCTCGGAACACTGAAGCTTTCTTT

d_call: .
v_call: TRBV9
clone_size: large
j_call: TRBJ2-3
cdr3_aa: CASSARRGSITDTQYF
cdr3_nt: TGTGCCAGCAGCGCACGTCGGGGATCCATCACAGATACGCAGTATTTT

d_call: .
v_call: TRBV6-8
clone_size: few
j_call: TRBJ1-1
cdr3_aa: CAAAAGENTEAFF
cdr3_nt: TGTGCCGCCGCAGCGGGGGAGAACACTGAAGCTTTCTTT

d_call: .
v_call: TRBV28
clone_size: few
j_call: TRBJ1-3
cdr3_aa: CASSSGTSGNTIYF
cdr3_nt: TGTGCCAGCAGTTCCGGGACATCTGGAAACACCATATATTTT

d_call: TRBD2
v_call: TRBV18
clone_size: .
j_call: TRBJ2-3
cdr3_aa: CASSGSGDMLDTQYF
cdr3_nt: TGTGCCAGCTCGGGAAGCGGGGATATGCTAGATACGCAGTATTTT

d_call: .
v_call: TRBV30
clone_size: .
j_call: TRBJ1-1
cdr3_aa: CAGTRGTEAFF
cdr3_nt: TGTGCCGGGACAAGGGGCACTGAAGCTTTCTTT

d_call: TRBD1
v_call: TRBV19
clone_size: once
j_call: TRBJ2-3
cdr3_aa: CAISADRGPSSTDTQYF
cdr3_nt: TGTGCCATTTCTGCGGACAGGGGACCCTCTAGCACAGATACGCAGTATTTT

d_call: TRBD2
v_call: TRBV11-3
clone_size: medium-sized
j_call: TRBJ2-1
cdr3_aa: CASSLVLAGYNEQFF
cdr3_nt: TGTGCCAGCAGCTTAGTTCTAGCGGGGTACAATGAGCAGTTCTTC

d_call: .
v_call: TRBV11-3
clone_size: medium-sized
j_call: TRBJ1-4
cdr3_aa: CASSLEPGRNEKLFF
cdr3_nt: TGTGCCAGCAGCTTAGAACCGGGGAGGAATGAAAAACTGTTTTTT

d_call: TRBD2
v_call: TRBV11-3
clone_size: few
j_call: TRBJ2-1
cdr3_aa: CASSSSGGTDEQFF
cdr3_nt: TGTGCCAGCAGCTCTAGCGGGGGGACCGATGAGCAGTTCTTC

d_call: TRBD2
v_call: TRBV19
clone_size: .
j_call: TRBJ2-1
cdr3_aa: CATTRLAGGVDEQFF
cdr3_nt: TGTGCCACAACGAGGCTAGCGGGAGGGGTCGATGAGCAGTTCTTC

d_call: .
v_call: TRBV30
clone_size: .
j_call: TRBJ2-3
cdr3_aa: CAWSPLDTDTQYF
cdr3_nt: TGTGCCTGGAGTCCCCTTGACACAGATACGCAGTATTTT

d_call: TRBD1
v_call: TRBV5-1
clone_size: .
j_call: TRBJ2-1
cdr3_aa: CASFGTGGVNEQFF
cdr3_nt: TGCGCCAGCTTCGGGACAGGGGGCGTAAATGAGCAGTTCTTC

d_call: TRBD1
v_call: TRBV6-8
clone_size: .
j_call: TRBJ1-2
cdr3_aa: CASSDLGTGAGGYTF
cdr3_nt: TGTGCCAGCAGTGACCTAGGGACAGGGGCCGGGGGCTACACCTTC

d_call: TRBD2
v_call: TRBV6-8
clone_size: few
j_call: TRBJ2-1
cdr3_aa: CASSPPRLAGGPNEQFF
cdr3_nt: TGTGCCAGCAGTCCCCCCCGACTAGCGGGAGGACCTAATGAGCAGTTCTTC

d_call: .
v_call: TRBV6-8
clone_size: medium-sized
j_call: TRBJ2-7
cdr3_aa: CASSRGTPAGEQYF
cdr3_nt: TGTGCCAGCAGTCGGGGGACTCCGGCGGGGGAGCAGTACTTC

d_call: .
v_call: TRBV5-1
clone_size: .
j_call: TRBJ1-1
cdr3_aa: CASSLGRGSGTEAFF
cdr3_nt: TGCGCCAGCAGCTTAGGTCGGGGATCCGGGACTGAAGCTTTCTTT

d_call: TRBD2
v_call: TRBV10-3
clone_size: .
j_call: TRBJ2-1
cdr3_aa: CATLTISSGINNEQFF
cdr3_nt: TGTGCCACCCTAACCATTTCTAGCGGGATAAACAATGAGCAGTTCTTC

d_call: TRBD2
v_call: TRBV6-8
clone_size: few
j_call: TRBJ2-2
cdr3_aa: CASIRTSGPGELFF
cdr3_nt: TGTGCCAGCATCCGGACTAGCGGGCCCGGGGAGCTGTTTTTT

d_call: .
v_call: TRBV6-8
clone_size: few
j_call: TRBJ1-1
cdr3_aa: CASNQGIWGTEAFF
cdr3_nt: TGTGCCAGCAACCAGGGGATCTGGGGAACTGAAGCTTTCTTT

d_call: .
v_call: TRBV6-8
clone_size: .
j_call: TRBJ1-2
cdr3_aa: CASTSGLRGYTF
cdr3_nt: TGTGCCAGCACCTCGGGGCTTCGCGGCTACACCTTC

d_call: .
v_call: TRBV29-1
clone_size: .
j_call: TRBJ2-1
cdr3_aa: CSVVPNGAGSYNEQFF
cdr3_nt: TGCAGCGTTGTCCCTAATGGGGCAGGTTCCTACAATGAGCAGTTCTTC

d_call: .
v_call: TRBV11-3
clone_size: medium-sized
j_call: TRBJ2-5
cdr3_aa: CASSHGPNGETQYF
cdr3_nt: TGTGCCAGCAGCCACGGACCGAACGGAGAGACCCAGTACTTC

d_call: TRBD1
v_call: TRBV9
clone_size: .
j_call: TRBJ1-5
cdr3_aa: CASKREGGVQPQHF
cdr3_nt: TGTGCCAGCAAGAGGGAAGGGGGCGTGCAGCCCCAGCATTTT

d_call: TRBD1
v_call: TRBV11-3
clone_size: medium-sized
j_call: TRBJ1-5
cdr3_aa: CASSPYPGTDSNQPQHF
cdr3_nt: TGTGCCAGCAGCCCCTACCCTGGGACAGATAGCAATCAGCCCCAGCATTTT

d_call: .
v_call: TRBV6-7
clone_size: medium-sized
j_call: TRBJ2-3
cdr3_aa: CATRGGGAQYF
cdr3_nt: TGTGCCACCCGAGGGGGAGGGGCGCAGTATTTT

d_call: TRBD1
v_call: TRBV29-1
clone_size: .
j_call: TRBJ2-2
cdr3_aa: CSYRGTGVSTGELFF
cdr3_nt: TGCAGCTACCGCGGGACAGGGGTGTCCACCGGGGAGCTGTTTTTT

d_call: TRBD2
v_call: TRBV6-8
clone_size: few
j_call: TRBJ2-1
cdr3_aa: CASSYLGGRGDEQFF
cdr3_nt: TGTGCCAGCAGTTATCTAGGCGGGAGAGGGGATGAGCAGTTCTTC

d_call: .
v_call: TRBV28
clone_size: .
j_call: TRBJ2-7
cdr3_aa: CASRVGGLSPLSYEQYF
cdr3_nt: TGTGCCAGCAGAGTGGGGGGGCTTTCCCCTCTCTCCTACGAGCAGTACTTC

d_call: .
v_call: TRBV28
clone_size: .
j_call: TRBJ2-7
cdr3_aa: CASSNRDKTYEQYF
cdr3_nt: TGTGCCAGCAGTAACCGGGACAAGACCTACGAGCAGTACTTC

d_call: TRBD2
v_call: TRBV30
clone_size: .
j_call: TRBJ2-1
cdr3_aa: CAWTISGRLGEQFF
cdr3_nt: TGTGCCTGGACGATCAGCGGGAGATTGGGTGAGCAGTTCTTC

d_call: .
v_call: TRBV4-1
clone_size: medium-sized
j_call: TRBJ1-2
cdr3_aa: CASSQDLLGANYGYTF
cdr3_nt: TGCGCCAGCAGCCAAGATCTTCTCGGAGCTAACTATGGCTACACCTTC

d_call: TRBD1
v_call: TRBV9
clone_size: .
j_call: TRBJ1-5
cdr3_aa: CASRAGTANQPQHF
cdr3_nt: TGTGCCAGCAGGGCGGGGACAGCAAATCAGCCCCAGCATTTT

d_call: .
v_call: TRBV14
clone_size: .
j_call: TRBJ2-6
cdr3_aa: CASSQWGGFSGANVLTF
cdr3_nt: TGTGCCAGCAGCCAATGGGGCGGGTTCTCTGGGGCCAACGTCCTGACTTTC

d_call: .
v_call: TRBV18
clone_size: .
j_call: TRBJ1-2
cdr3_aa: CASSPMAGGSDGYTF
cdr3_nt: TGTGCCAGCTCACCAATGGCAGGAGGTAGCGATGGCTACACCTTC

d_call: .
v_call: TRBV30
clone_size: few
j_call: TRBJ1-1
cdr3_aa: CAWKLNTEAFF
cdr3_nt: TGTGCCTGGAAGCTGAACACTGAAGCTTTCTTT

d_call: .
v_call: TRBV6-8
clone_size: few
j_call: TRBJ1-6
cdr3_aa: CASSPQGLNNSPLHF
cdr3_nt: TGTGCCAGCAGTCCCCAGGGGCTAAATAATTCACCCCTCCACTTT